The sample holds a few counts of the clone carrying this TCR beta chain. Its antigen is as yet unknown. This record comes from a study of T-cell memory formation after mild COVID-19. CDR1 SGHTA and CDR2 FQGNSA come from the germline V gene. This CDR3 is built from 15 residues. The V and J ends lost 1 base and 7 bases respectively, with 14 bases between them. Study results and caveats: Pre-infection memory harbored some responding clones, suggesting cross-reactive memory joined. Later expanders leaned CD4+, whereas clones that contracted between day 15 and 85 were balanced CD4/CD8. Contracting CD8+ clones were enriched in EMRA, CD4+ mainly in CM and EM.

TCRdb analysed the 5' RACE reads with MiXCR anew, one entry per CDR3 protein. Here the sample spans approximately 250,000 distinct CDR3 sequences, over 15% being singletons. The chain employs TRBV7-2 and TRBJ2-1, with TRBD1 as a possible D gene (5 bases). The sequenced material came from PBMCs or a T cell subset sorted from them (not recorded which). The sequence came from a man between 18 and 29 years old who had mild COVID-19 (a few samples of this study predate the infection). Cell type and time point are not known. The CDR3 DNA follows: TGTGCCAGCAGCTTAGGGCAGGGTGTGGGGAATGAGCAGTTCTTC. Its translation is CASSLGQGVGNEQFF.